Each of the 10 T cell receptor beta chains below was sequenced from the same sample in a study of blood T cell repertoires in COVID-19. TCRdb keeps only in-frame clones here, not all; method: immunoSEQ multiplex PCR. This sample has 400,000 or so clones; around 90% occur once, and the top ten carry 0.7% to 0.85%. Sequencing was performed on peripheral blood. The receptors shown here come from a man aged 18 to 30 with COVID-19, enrolled during active disease.

In this sample, this clone turned up once. The genes are TRBV5-1 and TRBJ2-2; D not resolved. Germline CDR1 SGHRS, CDR2 YFSETQ. Trimming stripped 0 bases from V and 6 bases from J, with 6 bases between. This CDR3 region has 13 residues. In nucleotides, the CDR3 is TGCGCCAGCAGCTTGGGTCAGGCCGGGGAGCTGTTTTTT. It yields the protein CASSLGQAGELFF.

The chain uses TRBV5-1 and TRBJ2-5; 9 nucleotides line up with TRBD2. After removal of 7 bases from V and 6 bases from J, the junction contained 16 bases not matched to a gene. The germline V gene encodes CDR1 SGHRS and CDR2 YFSETQ. The CDR3 length is 16 residues. The CDR3 sequence is CASSSEASGALKTQYF. The DNA of the CDR3 is TGCGCCAGCTCATCGGAGGCTAGCGGGGCCCTGAAGACCCAGTACTTC.

The CDR3: CASSLFAGDTSYEQYF. For the CDR3, the DNA is TGTGCCAGCAGCTTATTCGCGGGAGATACCTCCTACGAGCAGTACTTC. The rearrangement uses TRBV5-4 and TRBJ2-7; 7 bases are shared with TRBD2. The CDR3 is made up of 16 amino acids. Germline V gene lookup returns CDR1 SGHNT and CDR2 YYREEE (reference sequence). V trimming: 2 bases; J trimming: 0 bases; junction bases outside the gene matches: 8.

This clone was seen a single time. The junction differs from germline at one of its ends, possibly a read error. This chain connects TRBV6-1 to TRBJ2-3, with D uncertain. The CDR3 totals 12 residues. Germline V CDR1 and CDR2: MNHNS, SASEGT. CDR3 DNA: TGTGCCAGCAGAGAAGCTGCGGATACGCAGTATTTT. Translated, it gives CASREAADTQYF.

V usage is TRBV6-6 and J usage is TRBJ2-5, with 9 bases fitting TRBD1. The germline gives CDR1 MNHNY, CDR2 SVGAGI (reference sequence). Trimming removed 7 bases from V and 5 bases from J; junction bases left unmatched: 11. The CDR3 consists of 15 residues. The CDR3 spells CASTSTTGTGETQYF. DNA of the CDR3: TGTGCCAGCACCTCAACCACCGGGACAGGGGAGACCCAGTACTTC.

The genes are TRBV9 and TRBJ2-2; D unresolved. V dropped 0 bases and J dropped 3 bases, with 12 bases sitting between them. This CDR3 is 16 amino acids long. Germline V gene lookup returns CDR1 SGDLS and CDR2 YYNGEE. CDR3 region: CASSVGVASYTGELFF. The CDR3 DNA follows: TGTGCCAGCAGCGTAGGAGTAGCTTCCTACACCGGGGAGCTGTTTTTT. The full variable domain, with the rest looked up from reference TRBV9 and TRBJ2-2, is DSGVTQTPKHLITATGQRVTLRCSPRSGDLSVYWYQQSLDQGLQFLIQYYNGEERAKGNILERFSAQQFPDLHSELNLSSLELGDSALYFCASSVGVASYTGELFFGEGSRLTVL.

The rearrangement links TRBV2 to TRBJ2-7, with D maybe TRBD2 (5 bases). Germline V gene data show CDR1 as SNHLY and CDR2 as FYNNEI. V dropped 6 bases and J dropped 3 bases, with 18 bases sitting between them. The CDR3 has 15 amino acids. CDR3 DNA: TGTGCCAGCAGCACCGAACCAGTAGAGGGCTACGAGCAGTACTTC. Translating it yields CASSTEPVEGYEQYF.

This clone came up once. The V gene is TRBV3-1 (or the pseudogene TRBV3-2), the J gene TRBJ2-2; unclear D gene. The CDR3 length is 16 residues. Per the germline V gene, CDR1 is LGHDT and CDR2 is YNNKEL (reference sequence). Between the trimmed V and J ends, which lost 0 bases and 6 bases, there was a span of 14 bases. CDR3 region: CASSQEGYLGAGELFF. Here the CDR3 DNA reads TGTGCCAGCAGCCAAGAGGGCTACTTGGGCGCCGGGGAGCTGTTTTTT.

The V call is TRBV5-1, the J call TRBJ2-3; 10 bases are a match to TRBD2. The CDR3 consists of 16 residues. Per the germline V gene, CDR1 is SGHRS and CDR2 is YFSETQ. Trimming took 4 bases from V and 0 from J; bases not matched to a gene: 5. CDR3: CASSPGLALSTDTQYF. The DNA for the CDR3 is TGCGCCAGCAGCCCGGGACTAGCGCTGAGCACAGATACGCAGTATTTT.

This rearrangement joins TRBV19 to TRBJ1-6; 7 bases are a match to TRBD1. This CDR3 is built from 14 residues. V trimming: 3 bases; J trimming: 8 bases; junction bases outside the gene matches: 4. Germline CDR1 and CDR2: LNHDA and SQIVND (reference sequence). In DNA form, the CDR3 reads TGTGCCAGTAGTATTACAGGGGCAGATTCACCCCTCCACTTT. Its translation: CASSITGADSPLHF.